This T cell receptor beta chain comes out of a study of shared clonotypes between healthy human individuals. The germline gives CDR1 MDHEN, CDR2 SYDVKM. This CDR3 comprises 16 residues. Trimming stripped 4 bases from V and 3 bases from J, with 18 bases between. This clone was picked up one time. Sequenced by immunoSEQ multiplex PCR; TCRdb stores in-frame clones only, minus some. The table lists some 2.1 million clones, roughly 96% of them singletons. The TCR sequence derives from a young man in good health. The V gene is TRBV28, the J gene TRBJ1-2; D is unresolved. The sample consisted of naive CD4+ T cells sorted from blood. As to subset: CD45RA+ positively selected. The CDR3, as DNA: TGTGCCAGCAGTTCCTTTTATGGGCAGGAAGACTATGGCTACACCTTC. Protein: CASSSFYGQEDYGYTF.